This TCR beta chain emerged from a study of shared clonotypes between healthy human individuals. Regarding the study as a whole: Investigators expected sequencing depth to affect clonotype sharing among donors.

Running of the assay took place at deep level. Evenly divided among several immunoSEQ plates was the genomic DNA of each subset. In the source study's methods: Filtering of immunoSEQ junctional sequences could not match full-length read filtering. Here immunoSEQ multiplex PCR was the method, and the copy in TCRdb shows in-frame clones only, minus some. V, J and clone size reflect that table, while D and trimming were determined from the DNA. The data hold 2 million to 2.5 million clones, with roughly 92% observed a single time. Concerning this clone itself: The antigen remains unidentified.

Germline CDR1 is SGHNT and CDR2 is YENEEA. The V segment lost 3 bases and the J segment 6 bases; nucleotides outside the gene matches: 11. The CDR3 has 16 amino acids. This sequence joins TRBV11-3 and TRBJ1-1; 9 bases map to TRBD1. Material for sequencing was naive CD4+ T cells from PBMCs. Sample subset: CD45RA+ positively selected. The TCR originated in a man between 18 and 29 years old in good health. Some clones in this sample may be carry-over from other donors' samples. The CDR3 nucleotides read TGTGCCAGCAGCTTCATGGACAGGGGCACTATCGCTGAAGCTTTCTTT. This translates into CASSFMDRGTIAEAFF.